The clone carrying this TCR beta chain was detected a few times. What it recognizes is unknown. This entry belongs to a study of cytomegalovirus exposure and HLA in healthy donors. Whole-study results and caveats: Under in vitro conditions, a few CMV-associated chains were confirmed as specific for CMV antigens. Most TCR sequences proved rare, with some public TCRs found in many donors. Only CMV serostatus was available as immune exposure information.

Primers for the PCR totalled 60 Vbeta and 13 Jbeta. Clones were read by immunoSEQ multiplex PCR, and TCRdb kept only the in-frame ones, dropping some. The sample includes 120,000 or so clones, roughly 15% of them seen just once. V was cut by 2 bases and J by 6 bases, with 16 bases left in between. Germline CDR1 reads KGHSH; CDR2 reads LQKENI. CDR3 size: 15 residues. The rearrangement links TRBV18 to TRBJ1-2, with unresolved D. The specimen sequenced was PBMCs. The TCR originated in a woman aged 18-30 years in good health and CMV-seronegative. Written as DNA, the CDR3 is TGTGCCAGCTCACCAATGACAACTAGGTCGGATGGCTACACCTTC. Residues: CASSPMTTRSDGYTF.